This T cell receptor (beta chain) was captured by sequencing in a study of blood T cells in healthy people across ages. About the research overall: Through template switching, about one barcoded beta molecule was captured per two T cells, as measured in model experiments. Findings and limits, study-wide: Age brought a roughly linear fall in TCR beta diversity measured per million T cells.

The authors ran a second PCR of about 6 to 11 cycles using a sample-barcoded 5' primer and a J-beta primer mix. Every sample returned 3 million or more CDR3-containing paired-end reads. TCRdb reprocessed the 5' RACE reads with MiXCR, giving one entry per CDR3 protein. The repertoire holds 1.8 million or so distinct CDR3 sequences, with approximately 39% as singletons. This clonotype was recorded at least ten times. Its antigen is as yet unknown. The receptor's source is a human donor in good health. Sequenced material: blood.

The CDR3 here is CASSPFGDGLYEQYF. In DNA form, the CDR3 reads TGCGCCAGCAGCCCCTTCGGGGACGGCCTCTACGAGCAGTACTTC. The chain combines TRBV5-1 with TRBJ2-7, with D perhaps TRBD1 or TRBD2 (5 bases each). With 4 bases removed from V and 3 bases from J, the gap between germline ends came to 17 bases. Per the germline V gene, CDR1 is SGHRS and CDR2 is YFSETQ. The length of the CDR3 is 15 residues.